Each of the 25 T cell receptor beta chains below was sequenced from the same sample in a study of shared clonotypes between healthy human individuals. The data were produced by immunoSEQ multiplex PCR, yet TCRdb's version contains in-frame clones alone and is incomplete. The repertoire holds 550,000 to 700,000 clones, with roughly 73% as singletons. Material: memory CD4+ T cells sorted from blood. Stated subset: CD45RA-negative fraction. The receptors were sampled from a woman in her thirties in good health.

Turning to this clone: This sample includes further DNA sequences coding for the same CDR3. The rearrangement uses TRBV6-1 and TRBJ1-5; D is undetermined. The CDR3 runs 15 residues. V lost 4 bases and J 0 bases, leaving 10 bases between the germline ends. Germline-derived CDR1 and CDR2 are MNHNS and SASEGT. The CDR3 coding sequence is TGTGCCAGCAGTGCCCCAAGTGATAGCAATCAGCCCCAGCATTTT. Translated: CASSAPSDSNQPQHF.

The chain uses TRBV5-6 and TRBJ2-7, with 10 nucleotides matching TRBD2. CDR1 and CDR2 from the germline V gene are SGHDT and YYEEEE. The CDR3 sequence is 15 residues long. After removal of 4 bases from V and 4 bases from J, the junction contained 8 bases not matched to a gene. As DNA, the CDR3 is TGTGCCAGCAGCGTTGTCCCGACTAGCGGGTACGAGCAGTACTTC. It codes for CASSVVPTSGYEQYF. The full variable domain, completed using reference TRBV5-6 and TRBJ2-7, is DAGVTQSPTHLIKTRGQQVTLRCSPKSGHDTVSWYQQALGQGPQFIFQYYEEEERQRGNFPDRFSGHQFPNYSSELNVNALLLGDSALYLCASSVVPTSGYEQYFGPGTRLTVT.

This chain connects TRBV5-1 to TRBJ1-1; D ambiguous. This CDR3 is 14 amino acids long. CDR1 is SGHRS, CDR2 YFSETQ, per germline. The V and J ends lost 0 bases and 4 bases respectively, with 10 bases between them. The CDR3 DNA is TGCGCCAGCAGCTTGGTAGGGTTTATCACTGAAGCTTTCTTT. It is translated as CASSLVGFITEAFF.

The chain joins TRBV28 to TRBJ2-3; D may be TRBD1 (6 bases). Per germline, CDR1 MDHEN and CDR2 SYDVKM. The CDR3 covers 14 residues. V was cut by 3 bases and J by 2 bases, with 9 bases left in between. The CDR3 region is CASSFQGNTDTQYF. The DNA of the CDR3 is TGTGCCAGCAGTTTCCAGGGGAACACAGATACGCAGTATTTT.

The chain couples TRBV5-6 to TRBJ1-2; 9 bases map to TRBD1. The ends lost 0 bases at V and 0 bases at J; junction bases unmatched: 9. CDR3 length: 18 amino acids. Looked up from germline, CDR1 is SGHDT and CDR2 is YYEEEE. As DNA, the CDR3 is TGTGCCAGCAGCTTGGCCGATTGGACAGGGGCTACTAACTATGGCTACACCTTC. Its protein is CASSLADWTGATNYGYTF.

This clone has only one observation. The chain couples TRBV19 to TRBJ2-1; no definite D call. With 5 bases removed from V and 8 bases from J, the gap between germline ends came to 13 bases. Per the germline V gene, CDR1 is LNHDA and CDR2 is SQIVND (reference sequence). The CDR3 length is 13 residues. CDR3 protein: CASSRWTADEQFF. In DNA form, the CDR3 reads TGTGCCAGTAGTCGATGGACGGCCGATGAGCAGTTCTTC.

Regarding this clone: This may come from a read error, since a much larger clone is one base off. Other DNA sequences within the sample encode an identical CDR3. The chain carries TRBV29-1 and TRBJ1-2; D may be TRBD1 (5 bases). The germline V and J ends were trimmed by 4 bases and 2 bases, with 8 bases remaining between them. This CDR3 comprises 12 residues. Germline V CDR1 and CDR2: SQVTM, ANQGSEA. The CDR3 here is CSVGDGNYGYTF. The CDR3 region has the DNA TGCAGCGTTGGGGACGGAAACTATGGCTACACCTTC.

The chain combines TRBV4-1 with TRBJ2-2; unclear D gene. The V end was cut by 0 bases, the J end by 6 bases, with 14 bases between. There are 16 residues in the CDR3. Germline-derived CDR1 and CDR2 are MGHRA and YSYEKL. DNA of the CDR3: TGCGCCAGCAGCCAAGACGGCCGACCTGTGTCCGGGGAGCTGTTTTTT. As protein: CASSQDGRPVSGELFF.

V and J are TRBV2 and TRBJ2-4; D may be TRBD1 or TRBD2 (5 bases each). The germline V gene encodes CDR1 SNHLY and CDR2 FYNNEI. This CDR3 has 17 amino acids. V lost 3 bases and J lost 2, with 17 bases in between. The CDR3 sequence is CASSERGAAVTKNIQYF. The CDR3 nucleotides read TGTGCCAGCAGTGAGAGGGGAGCTGCAGTTACCAAAAACATTCAGTACTTC.

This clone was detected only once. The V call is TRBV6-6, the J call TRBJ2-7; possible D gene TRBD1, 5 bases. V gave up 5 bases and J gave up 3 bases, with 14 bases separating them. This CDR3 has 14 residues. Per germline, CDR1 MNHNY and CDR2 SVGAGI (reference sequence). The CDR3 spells CASSHRTRFYEQYF. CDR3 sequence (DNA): TGTGCCAGCAGTCACCGGACACGATTCTACGAGCAGTACTTC.

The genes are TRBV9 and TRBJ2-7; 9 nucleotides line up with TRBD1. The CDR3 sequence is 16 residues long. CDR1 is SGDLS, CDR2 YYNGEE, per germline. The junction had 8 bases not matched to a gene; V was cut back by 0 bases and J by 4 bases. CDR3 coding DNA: TGTGCCAGCAGCGTAGGTCCCGGGACAGGGACATACGAGCAGTACTTC. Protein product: CASSVGPGTGTYEQYF.

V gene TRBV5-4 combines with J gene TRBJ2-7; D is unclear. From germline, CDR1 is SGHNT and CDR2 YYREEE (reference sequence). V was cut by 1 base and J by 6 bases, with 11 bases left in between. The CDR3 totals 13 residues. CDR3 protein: CASSLYREFEQYF. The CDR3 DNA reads TGTGCCAGCAGCTTGTATCGAGAGTTCGAGCAGTACTTC.

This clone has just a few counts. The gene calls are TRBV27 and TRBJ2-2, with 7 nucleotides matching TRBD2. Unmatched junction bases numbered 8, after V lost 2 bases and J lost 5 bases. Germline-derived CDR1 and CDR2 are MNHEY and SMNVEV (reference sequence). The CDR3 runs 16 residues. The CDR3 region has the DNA TGTGCCAGCAGTTTAACGGGGGAGGGACGGACCGGGGAGCTGTTTTTT. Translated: CASSLTGEGRTGELFF.

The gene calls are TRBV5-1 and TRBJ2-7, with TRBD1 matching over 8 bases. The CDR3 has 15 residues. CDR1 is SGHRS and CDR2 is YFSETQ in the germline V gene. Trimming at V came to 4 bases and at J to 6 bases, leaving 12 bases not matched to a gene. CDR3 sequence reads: CASSPGQEGGPEQYF. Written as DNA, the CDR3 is TGCGCCAGCAGCCCGGGACAGGAGGGGGGCCCCGAGCAGTACTTC.

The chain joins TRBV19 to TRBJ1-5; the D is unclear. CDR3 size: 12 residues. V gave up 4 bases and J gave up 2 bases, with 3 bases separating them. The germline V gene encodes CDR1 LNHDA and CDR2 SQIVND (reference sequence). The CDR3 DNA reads TGTGCCAGTAGTAGGGGCAATCAGCCCCAGCATTTT. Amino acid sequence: CASSRGNQPQHF.

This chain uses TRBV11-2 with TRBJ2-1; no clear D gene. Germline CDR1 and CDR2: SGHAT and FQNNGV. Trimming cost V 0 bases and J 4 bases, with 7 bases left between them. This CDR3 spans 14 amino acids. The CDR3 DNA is TGTGCCAGCAGCTTAGACCACAGTTACAATGAGCAGTTCTTC. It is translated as CASSLDHSYNEQFF.

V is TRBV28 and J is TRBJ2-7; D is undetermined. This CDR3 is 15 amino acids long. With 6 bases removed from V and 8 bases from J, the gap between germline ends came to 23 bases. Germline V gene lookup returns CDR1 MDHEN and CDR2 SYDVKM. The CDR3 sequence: CASSTDTRPGPKQYF. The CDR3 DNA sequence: TGTGCCAGCAGCACCGACACCAGGCCAGGTCCCAAGCAGTACTTC.

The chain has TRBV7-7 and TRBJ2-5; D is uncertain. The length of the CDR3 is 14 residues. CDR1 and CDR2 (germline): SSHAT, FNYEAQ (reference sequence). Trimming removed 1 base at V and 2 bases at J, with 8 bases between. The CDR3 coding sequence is TGTGCCAGCAGCTTAGGTGCGTCGCAAGAGACCCAGTACTTC. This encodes CASSLGASQETQYF.

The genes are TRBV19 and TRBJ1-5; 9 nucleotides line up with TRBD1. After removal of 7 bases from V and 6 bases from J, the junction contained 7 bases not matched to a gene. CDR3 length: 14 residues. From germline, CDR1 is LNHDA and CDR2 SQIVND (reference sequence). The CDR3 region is CASTITGGTQPQHF. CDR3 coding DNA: TGTGCCAGTACGATCACAGGGGGCACTCAGCCCCAGCATTTT.

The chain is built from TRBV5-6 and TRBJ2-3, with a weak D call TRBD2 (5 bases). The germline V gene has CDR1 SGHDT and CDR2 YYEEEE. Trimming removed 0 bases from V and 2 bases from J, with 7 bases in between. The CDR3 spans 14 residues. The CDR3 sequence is CASSLVATTDTQYF. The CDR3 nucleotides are TGTGCCAGCAGCTTGGTAGCGACCACAGATACGCAGTATTTT. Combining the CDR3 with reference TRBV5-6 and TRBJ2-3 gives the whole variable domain DAGVTQSPTHLIKTRGQQVTLRCSPKSGHDTVSWYQQALGQGPQFIFQYYEEEERQRGNFPDRFSGHQFPNYSSELNVNALLLGDSALYLCASSLVATTDTQYFGPGTRLTVL.

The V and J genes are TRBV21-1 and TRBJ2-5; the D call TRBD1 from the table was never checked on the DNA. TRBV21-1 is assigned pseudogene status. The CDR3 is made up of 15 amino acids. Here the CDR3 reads CASSTRQGARETQYF. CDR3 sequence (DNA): TGTGCCAGCAGCACCCGACAGGGGGCTAGGGAGACCCAGTACTTC.

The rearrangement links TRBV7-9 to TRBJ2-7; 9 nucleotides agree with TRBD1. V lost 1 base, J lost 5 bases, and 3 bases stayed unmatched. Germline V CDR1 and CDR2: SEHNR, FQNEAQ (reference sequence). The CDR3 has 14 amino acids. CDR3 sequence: CASSLGTGDNEQYF. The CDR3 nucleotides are TGTGCCAGCAGCTTAGGGACAGGGGATAACGAGCAGTACTTC.

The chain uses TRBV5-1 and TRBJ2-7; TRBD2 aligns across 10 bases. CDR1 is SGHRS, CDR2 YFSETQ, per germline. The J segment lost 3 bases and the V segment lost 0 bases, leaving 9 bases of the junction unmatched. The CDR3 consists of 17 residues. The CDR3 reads CASSLGASGSLNYEQYF. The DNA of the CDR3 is TGCGCCAGCAGCTTGGGAGCTAGCGGGAGTCTTAACTACGAGCAGTACTTC. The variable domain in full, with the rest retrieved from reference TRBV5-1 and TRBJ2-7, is KAGVTQTPRYLIKTRGQQVTLSCSPISGHRSVSWYQQTPGQGLQFLFEYFSETQRNKGNFPGRFSGRQFSNSRSEMNVSTLELGDSALYLCASSLGASGSLNYEQYFGPGTRLTVT.

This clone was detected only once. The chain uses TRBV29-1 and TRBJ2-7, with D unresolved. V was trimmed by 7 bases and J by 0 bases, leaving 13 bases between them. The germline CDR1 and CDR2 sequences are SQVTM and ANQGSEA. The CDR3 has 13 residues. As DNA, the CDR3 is TGCAGCGGTGGACGGACGTCCTCCTACGAGCAGTACTTC. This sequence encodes CSGGRTSSYEQYF.

CDR3 in amino acids: CASSPSGYYGYTF. CDR3 coding DNA: TGTGCCAGCAGCCCTTCGGGTTACTATGGCTACACCTTC. This chain uses TRBV6-5 with TRBJ1-2; D gene uncertain. The V and J ends lost 6 bases and 3 bases respectively, with 11 bases between them. The germline V gene has CDR1 MNHEY and CDR2 SVGAGI. The CDR3 is made up of 13 amino acids.